This TCR beta chain appears in the sequencing data of a study of control samples from healthy donors and cancer patients. Measured with immunoSEQ multiplex PCR; TCRdb has only the in-frame clones, and not every one. The sample yields about 67,000 clones, approximately 87% seen once. The sequencing sample was made of PBMCs. The source of this sequence is a woman aged 45-65 years with head and neck cancer.

As DNA, the CDR3 is TGCGCCAGCAGCTTGGTAGGAACCTACGAGCAGTACTTC. As protein: CASSLVGTYEQYF. The chain joins TRBV5-1 to TRBJ2-7; D gene ambiguous. CDR3 length: 13 amino acids. V gave up 0 bases and J gave up 2 bases, with 6 bases separating them. Germline CDR1 and CDR2: SGHRS and YFSETQ.